Below are 25 T cell receptor beta chains sequenced from a single sample in a study of T cells in localized non-small cell lung cancer. TCRdb keeps only in-frame clones here, not all; method: immunoSEQ multiplex PCR. The top ten hold 1% to 1.5% of the sample, which has around 70,000 clones, approximately 84% seen once. The material sequenced was peripheral blood, taken before any cancer treatment. All receptors derive from a female donor of 60 years or more with stage I lung adenocarcinoma.

The V gene is TRBV4-3, the J gene TRBJ1-3; D unclear. The CDR3 sequence is 13 residues long. In germline, CDR1 is LGHNA, CDR2 YSLEER. V shed 0 bases and J shed 5 bases, with 5 bases lying between them. The CDR3 DNA follows: TGCGCCAGCAGCCAAGATTACCGAAACACCATATATTTT. Translation: CASSQDYRNTIYF.

This sequence joins TRBV21-1 and TRBJ2-7; TRBD2 is taken as the D call from the table, unchecked against the DNA. TRBV21-1 is noted as a pseudogene. This CDR3 contains 13 residues. The chain's CDR3 is CASRGGEGCEQYF. In DNA form, the CDR3 reads TGTGCCAGCCGCGGAGGTGAAGGGTGCGAGCAGTACTTC.

The rearrangement links TRBV5-4 to TRBJ2-5, with 8 bases lining up with TRBD2. The CDR3 totals 16 residues. CDR1 is SGHNT, CDR2 YYREEE, per germline (reference sequence). Trimming at V came to 6 bases and at J to 0 bases, leaving 10 bases not matched to a gene. CDR3 amino acids: CASTTGSSGYQETQYF. In nucleotides, the CDR3 is TGTGCCAGCACCACAGGCTCTAGCGGGTACCAAGAGACCCAGTACTTC.

J is TRBJ2-3 and V is TRBV11-3; D is unresolved. CDR3 length equals 12 residues. V was trimmed by 2 bases and J by 5 bases, leaving 5 bases between them. Germline V gene data show CDR1 as SGHNT and CDR2 as YENEEA. The DNA of the CDR3 is TGTGCCAGCAGCTTAAATGTAGATACGCAGTATTTT. Encoded protein: CASSLNVDTQYF. The full variable domain, with the rest looked up from reference TRBV11-3 and TRBJ2-3, is EAGVVQSPRYKIIEKKQPVAFWCNPISGHNTLYWYLQNLGQGPELLIRYENEEAVDDSQLPKDRFSAERLKGVDSTLKIQPAELGDSAVYLCASSLNVDTQYFGPGTRLTVL.

The rearrangement uses TRBV11-2 and TRBJ1-1, with D maybe TRBD1 (6 bases). Germline lookup yields CDR1 SGHAT and CDR2 FQNNGV. V was cut by 6 bases and J by 0 bases, with 17 bases left in between. The CDR3 contains 16 residues. The CDR3 DNA reads as TGTGCCAGCAGACCCAATCCAGGGGCGGTGAACACTGAAGCTTTCTTT. It encodes CASRPNPGAVNTEAFF.

The genes are TRBV5-1 and TRBJ1-4; 7 positions match TRBD1. The J segment lost 6 bases and the V segment lost 3 bases, leaving 5 bases of the junction unmatched. This CDR3 is built from 14 residues. CDR1 SGHRS and CDR2 YFSETQ come from the germline V gene. The CDR3, as DNA: TGCGCCAGCAGCTCGGGACAGCCAGATGAAAAACTGTTTTTT. Protein product: CASSSGQPDEKLFF.

The chain carries TRBV9 and TRBJ2-1; possibly TRBD1 for D (6 bases). CDR3 length: 16 residues. The germline CDR1 and CDR2 sequences are SGDLS and YYNGEE. Trimming removed 4 bases at V and 5 bases at J, with 19 bases between. The DNA of the CDR3 is TGTGCCAGCAGCCCAGACGGGCAGGGGTTGAACAATGAGCAGTTCTTC. This sequence encodes CASSPDGQGLNNEQFF.

Comment on this clone: It is unclear where the CDR3 begins or ends on the DNA, so no DNA is shown, and the CDR3 is as TCRdb lists it. The gene calls are TRBV7-9 and TRBJ2-5; the table's D gene call, TRBD2, was not cross checked with the DNA. Ends included, the CDR3 has 12 residues. The germline V gene has CDR1 SEHNR and CDR2 FQNEAQ (reference sequence). The chain's CDR3 is CASSTSGETQYF.

The chain employs TRBV9 and TRBJ1-1, with D unclear. The V end was cut by 5 bases, the J end by 5 bases, with 13 bases between. Germline V gives CDR1 SGDLS, CDR2 YYNGEE. The CDR3 loop spans 13 amino acids. The CDR3 protein is CASRDPSGTEAFF. For the CDR3, the DNA is TGTGCCAGCAGAGACCCCTCAGGTACTGAAGCTTTCTTT.

The chain employs TRBV28 and TRBJ2-1, with D unresolved. The germline V gene encodes CDR1 MDHEN and CDR2 SYDVKM. The CDR3 has 15 amino acids. The ends were cut back, 4 bases at V and 0 bases at J, with 10 bases in the middle. CDR3 sequence: CASSSMISSYNEQFF. Written as DNA, the CDR3 is TGTGCCAGCAGTTCTATGATCAGCTCCTACAATGAGCAGTTCTTC.

The gene calls are TRBV27 and TRBJ1-2; 7 nucleotides match TRBD1. The germline CDR1 and CDR2 sequences are MNHEY and SMNVEV (reference sequence). CDR3 length: 13 residues. V lost 2 bases and J lost 14; bases outside the gene matches: 11. This CDR3 reads CASSLNPGTVQTF. Written as DNA, the CDR3 is TGTGCCAGCAGTTTAAACCCCGGGACAGTTCAAACCTTC.

This chain joins TRBV5-1 and TRBJ1-1; 7 bases align to TRBD1. Unmatched junction bases numbered 12, after V lost 2 bases and J lost 5 bases. CDR1 and CDR2 from the germline V gene are SGHRS and YFSETQ. The CDR3 covers 16 residues. CDR3 sequence (DNA): TGCGCCAGCAGCTTCGGGCAGGGGGAATGGGAAACTGAAGCTTTCTTT. It codes for CASSFGQGEWETEAFF.

This rearrangement joins TRBV29-1 to TRBJ2-7; D uncertain. The V and J ends lost 3 bases and 0 bases respectively, with 9 bases between them. Germline loops: CDR1 SQVTM, CDR2 ANQGSEA. There are 13 residues in the CDR3. CDR3 coding DNA: TGCAGCGTTGACAGTCCCCTCTCCTACGAGCAGTACTTC. Amino acids: CSVDSPLSYEQYF.

The CDR3 spells CASSQGQGPLPEELFF. CDR3 nucleotide sequence: TGTGCCAGCAGCCAAGGACAGGGGCCCCTACCTGAGGAGCTGTTTTTT. The chain uses TRBV4-2 and TRBJ2-2, with TRBD1 matching 8 bases. In germline, CDR1 is LGHNA, CDR2 YNFKEQ. CDR3 size: 16 residues. V lost 1 base to trimming and J lost 10 bases; unmatched junction nucleotides: 11.

CDR3 in DNA: TGCGCCAGCAGCCTCTCGGGCGAAGAGACCCAGTACTTC. Protein sequence: CASSLSGEETQYF. The chain joins TRBV5-1 to TRBJ2-5; D remains ambiguous. CDR1 is SGHRS and CDR2 is YFSETQ in the germline V gene. The CDR3 contains 13 residues. V dropped 4 bases and J dropped 3 bases, with 10 bases sitting between them. Full variable domain (rest looked up from reference TRBV5-1 and TRBJ2-5): KAGVTQTPRYLIKTRGQQVTLSCSPISGHRSVSWYQQTPGQGLQFLFEYFSETQRNKGNFPGRFSGRQFSNSRSEMNVSTLELGDSALYLCASSLSGEETQYFGPGTRLLVL.

This clone appeared many times. The chain carries TRBV5-1 and TRBJ2-3, with D possibly TRBD2 on 6 matching bases. This CDR3 has 14 residues. CDR1 and CDR2 from the germline V gene are SGHRS and YFSETQ. Trimming removed 0 bases from V and 5 bases from J, with 10 bases in between. CDR3 amino acids: CASSLALSGDTQYF. In nucleotides, the CDR3 is TGCGCCAGCAGCTTGGCCCTTAGCGGAGATACGCAGTATTTT.

The chain links TRBV18 to TRBJ2-3; TRBD2 matches at 10 bases. V shed 3 bases, J shed 4 bases, and the junction held 7 bases outside the gene matches. The CDR3 is made up of 16 amino acids. CDR1 and CDR2 from the germline V gene are KGHSH and LQKENI. As DNA, the CDR3 is TGTGCCAGCTCACCGCGGCTAGCGGGAGAGGCAGATACGCAGTATTTT. The encoded protein is CASSPRLAGEADTQYF. Full variable domain (missing parts from reference TRBV18 and TRBJ2-3): NAGVMQNPRHLVRRRGQEARLRCSPMKGHSHVYWYRQLPEEGLKFMVYLQKENIIDESGMPKERFSAEFPKEGPSILRIQQVVRGDSAAYFCASSPRLAGEADTQYFGPGTRLTVL.

This CDR3 is CASSPRGGRGYEQYF. In DNA, the CDR3 is TGTGCCAGCAGCCCACGGGGCGGGCGGGGGTACGAGCAGTACTTC. The V and J genes are TRBV7-6 and TRBJ2-7; 7 bases line up with TRBD2. Germline-derived CDR1 and CDR2 are SGHVS and FNYEAQ. This CDR3 comprises 15 residues. V lost 5 bases and J lost 4; bases outside the gene matches: 11.

V is TRBV9 and J is TRBJ2-5; no reliable D call. This CDR3 contains 15 residues. Germline V gene lookup returns CDR1 SGDLS and CDR2 YYNGEE. Trimming removed 3 bases from V and 1 base from J, with 13 bases in between. The CDR3 DNA sequence: TGTGCCAGCAGCGAGCTCACCGGGCCCCAAGAGACCCAGTACTTC. Its translation is CASSELTGPQETQYF. The whole variable domain, filled in from reference TRBV9 and TRBJ2-5, reads DSGVTQTPKHLITATGQRVTLRCSPRSGDLSVYWYQQSLDQGLQFLIQYYNGEERAKGNILERFSAQQFPDLHSELNLSSLELGDSALYFCASSELTGPQETQYFGPGTRLLVL.

The chain carries TRBV6-5 and TRBJ2-7, with D uncertain. In germline, CDR1 is MNHEY, CDR2 SVGAGI. V shed 4 bases and J shed 3 bases, with 16 bases lying between them. This CDR3 is 15 amino acids long. The CDR3 loop is CASSSPRGRNYEQYF. DNA of the CDR3: TGTGCCAGCAGTTCTCCGAGAGGTCGAAACTACGAGCAGTACTTC.

The table lists this clone with a few counts. J is TRBJ1-5 and V is TRBV5-1; D perhaps matches TRBD1 (6 bases). The ends were cut back, 0 bases at V and 3 bases at J, with 10 bases in the middle. Germline lookup yields CDR1 SGHRS and CDR2 YFSETQ. This CDR3 contains 15 residues. In nucleotides, the CDR3 is TGCGCCAGCAGCTTGGGGGGGGCGGACAATCAGCCCCAGCATTTT. Residues: CASSLGGADNQPQHF.

The genes are TRBV14 and TRBJ2-3, with D tentatively TRBD1 or TRBD2 (6 bases each). Between the trimmed V and J ends, which lost 0 bases and 0 bases, there was a span of 19 bases. The CDR3 is made up of 19 amino acids. CDR1 SGHDN and CDR2 FVKESK come from the germline V gene. CDR3 sequence: CASSQDSLQGGGSTDTQYF. Here the CDR3 DNA reads TGTGCCAGCAGCCAAGACTCCCTTCAAGGAGGGGGGAGCACAGATACGCAGTATTTT.

The chain couples TRBV15 to TRBJ2-7, with unresolved D. The CDR3 runs 12 residues. Between the trimmed V and J ends, which lost 5 bases and 7 bases, there was a span of 12 bases. Germline CDR1 and CDR2: LNHNV and YYDKDF (reference sequence). CDR3 coding DNA: TGTGCCACCAGCCAAGGGCGTTGGGAGCAGTACTTC. Its protein product is CATSQGRWEQYF.

This clone has a handful of counts. The chain links TRBV9 to TRBJ2-1; 10 positions agree with TRBD2. Germline V gene sequence: CDR1 SGDLS, CDR2 YYNGEE. The CDR3 sequence is 16 residues long. V was clipped by 0 bases and J by 9 bases; unmatched bases: 9. DNA for the CDR3: TGTGCCAGCAGCGTAGGGTCTAGCGGGAGCCTGGGTGAGCAGTTCTTC. This codes for CASSVGSSGSLGEQFF.

This clone was counted a single time. The rearrangement joins TRBV28 to TRBJ2-5, with a tentative D call TRBD2 (5 bases). Germline CDR1 and CDR2: MDHEN and SYDVKM. The V end was cut by 4 bases, the J end by 5 bases, with 11 bases between. This CDR3 contains 13 residues. CDR3: CASSSLRGETQYF. As DNA, the CDR3 is TGTGCCAGCAGTTCGCTCAGAGGGGAGACCCAGTACTTC.